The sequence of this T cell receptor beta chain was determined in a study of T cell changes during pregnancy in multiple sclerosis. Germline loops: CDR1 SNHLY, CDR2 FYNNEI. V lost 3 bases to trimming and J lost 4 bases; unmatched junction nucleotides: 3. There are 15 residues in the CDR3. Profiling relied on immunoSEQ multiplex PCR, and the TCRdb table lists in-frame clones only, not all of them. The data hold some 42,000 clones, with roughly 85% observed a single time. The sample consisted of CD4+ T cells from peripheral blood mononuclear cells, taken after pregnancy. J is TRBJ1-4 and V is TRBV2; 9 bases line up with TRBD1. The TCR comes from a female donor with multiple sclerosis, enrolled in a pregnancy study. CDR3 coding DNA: TGTGCCAGCAGTGACCAGGGACAGGGTAATGAAAAACTGTTTTTT. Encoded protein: CASSDQGQGNEKLFF. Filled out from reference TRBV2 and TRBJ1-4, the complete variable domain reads EPEVTQTPSHQVTQMGQEVILRCVPISNHLYFYWYRQILGQKVEFLVSFYNNEISEKSEIFDDQFSVERPDGSNFTLKIRSTKLEDSAMYFCASSDQGQGNEKLFFGSGTQLSVL.